This T cell receptor (beta chain) emerged from a study of blood T cell repertoires in COVID-19 (dated by TCRdb to about 2020). General notes on the study: Collaborator samples came from the United States, Italy and Spain and covered acute and convalescent phases of COVID-19. The repertoires were released in a freely available public database meant as a resource for research on the immune response to SARS-CoV-2. The dataset comprised deeply sampled blood TCRbeta repertoires from subjects exposed to, actively infected with, or recovered from COVID-19. The prospective study material was composed of cDNA or gDNA derived from T cells, B-cell-depleted T cells, or PBMCs. A de-identified subject ID, COVID-19 status, age in years and sex were almost always included in the sample metadata. Where HLA class I and class II types were available, the types were taken from metadata supplied by the sample provider, not from assay-based typing. The samples were drawn from two sources: the first 160 participants of the ongoing ImmuneRACE study, and 1,200 or so subjects contributed by 6 global collaborators.

For this clone: Its target antigen remains unknown. Within one base of it there is no much larger clone, and no base qualities were kept.

The immunoSEQ Assay, a bias-controlled multiplex PCR, was used to amplify TCRbeta CDR3 regions from genomic DNA. As for how the authors treated the data: Nucleated cell counts per sample were estimated from amplification of reference gene primers within the assay. To quantify the absolute abundance of each unique TCRbeta CDR3 rearrangement, sequence reads were collapsed and filtered. For each sample, productive Simpson clonality was calculated as the square root of Simpson's diversity index across productive rearrangements. TCRdb mirrors the immuneACCESS table, restricted to in-frame sequences. Some clones are absent from its copies; in checked studies, under half trace to an unresolved V gene, and the reason for the others is unknown. V and J calls and clone size come straight from that table; D and trimming were deduced from the DNA. In this sample the table shows over 100,000 clones, 85% to 90% of which occur a single time. The ten top clones hold about 1.1% of the sample.

General conclusions and limits of the study: Clinical and demographic metadata were provided uncurated, with the amount varying by source and participant.

Whole blood was collected in K2EDTA tubes by collaborating institutions according to the institutions' own protocols. For TCRbeta analysis, collaborators shipped samples as frozen whole blood, isolated PBMCs, or DNA extracted from either of those sample types. This clonotype originated in a human donor in a cohort sampled during active COVID-19. Source material: peripheral blood.

The encoded CDR3 is CASSLGQGALGYGYTF. The DNA sequence is given as TGCGCCAGCAGCTTGGGACAGGGGGCGCTTGGCTATGGCTACACCTTC. The chain is encoded by TRBV5-1 joined to TRBJ1-2; the central 10 bases match TRBD1. Looking up the germline V gene yields CDR1 SGHRS and CDR2 YFSETQ. Relative to germline, V is missing 0 bases and J is missing 4 bases, with 6 bases of the junction outside any gene match. Measured from the cysteine to the phenylalanine, the CDR3 is 16 residues long. Only the CDR3 part of the read is kept: 48 bases, read in frame from the first base. With the rest looked up from the reference TRBV5-1 and TRBJ1-2 genes rather than sequenced, the full variable domain is KAGVTQTPRYLIKTRGQQVTLSCSPISGHRSVSWYQQTPGQGLQFLFEYFSETQRNKGNFPGRFSGRQFSNSRSEMNVSTLELGDSALYLCASSLGQGALGYGYTFGSGTRLTVV.